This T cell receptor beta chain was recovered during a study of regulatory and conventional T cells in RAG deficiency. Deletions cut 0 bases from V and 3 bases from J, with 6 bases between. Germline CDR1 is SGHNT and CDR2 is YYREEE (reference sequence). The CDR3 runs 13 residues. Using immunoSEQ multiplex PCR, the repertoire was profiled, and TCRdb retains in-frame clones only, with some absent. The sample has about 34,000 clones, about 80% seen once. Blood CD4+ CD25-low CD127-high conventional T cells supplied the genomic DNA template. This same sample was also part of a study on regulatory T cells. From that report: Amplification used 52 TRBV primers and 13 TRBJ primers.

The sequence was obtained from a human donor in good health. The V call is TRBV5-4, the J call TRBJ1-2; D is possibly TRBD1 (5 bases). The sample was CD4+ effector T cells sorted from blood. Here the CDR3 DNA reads TGTGCCAGCAGCTTGGAAGGGGACTATGGCTACACCTTC. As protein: CASSLEGDYGYTF.